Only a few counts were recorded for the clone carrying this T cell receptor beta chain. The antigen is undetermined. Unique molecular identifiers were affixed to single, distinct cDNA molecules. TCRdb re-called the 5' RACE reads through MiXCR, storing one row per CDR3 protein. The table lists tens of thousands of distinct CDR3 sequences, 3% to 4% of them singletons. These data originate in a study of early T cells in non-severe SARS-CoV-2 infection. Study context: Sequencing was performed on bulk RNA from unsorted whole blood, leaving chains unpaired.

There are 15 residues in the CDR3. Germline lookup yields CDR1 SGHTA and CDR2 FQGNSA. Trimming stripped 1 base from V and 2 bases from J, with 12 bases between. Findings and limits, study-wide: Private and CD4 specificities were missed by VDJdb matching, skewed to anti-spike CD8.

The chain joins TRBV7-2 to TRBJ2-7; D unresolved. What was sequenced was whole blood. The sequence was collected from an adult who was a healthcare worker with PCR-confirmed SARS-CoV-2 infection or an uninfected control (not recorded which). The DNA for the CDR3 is TGTGCCAGCAGCTTAGGTCAAGGGTTCGCCTACGAGCAGTACTTC. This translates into CASSLGQGFAYEQYF.